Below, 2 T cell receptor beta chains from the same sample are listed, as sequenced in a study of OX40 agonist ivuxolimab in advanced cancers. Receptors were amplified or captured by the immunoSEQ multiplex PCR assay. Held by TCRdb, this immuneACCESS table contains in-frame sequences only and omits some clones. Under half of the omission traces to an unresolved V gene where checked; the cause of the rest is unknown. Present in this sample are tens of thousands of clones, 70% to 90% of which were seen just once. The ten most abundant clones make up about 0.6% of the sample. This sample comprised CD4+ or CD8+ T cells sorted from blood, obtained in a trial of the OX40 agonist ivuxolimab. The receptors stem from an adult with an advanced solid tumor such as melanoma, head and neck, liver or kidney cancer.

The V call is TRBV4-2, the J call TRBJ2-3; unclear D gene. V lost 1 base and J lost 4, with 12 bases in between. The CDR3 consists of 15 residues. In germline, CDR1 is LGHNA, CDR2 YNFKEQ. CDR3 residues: CASSQGLLDPDTQYF. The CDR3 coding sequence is TGTGCCAGCAGCCAAGGTCTCCTCGACCCAGATACGCAGTATTTT.

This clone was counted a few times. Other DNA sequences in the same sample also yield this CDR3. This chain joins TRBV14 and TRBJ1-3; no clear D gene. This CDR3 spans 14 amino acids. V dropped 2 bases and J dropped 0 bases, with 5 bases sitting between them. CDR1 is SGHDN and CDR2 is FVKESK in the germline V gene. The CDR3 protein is CASSQSRSGNTIYF. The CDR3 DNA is TGTGCCAGCAGCCAAAGCCGCTCTGGAAACACCATATATTTT.